The present T cell receptor beta chain was sequenced within a study of T cells after yellow fever vaccination. Study conclusions and caveats: Sorted repertoires could include abundant contaminating clonotypes from bulk cells. The secondary response peaked faster, at day 5 versus 15, but was weaker. Post-booster repertoires again held most primary-vaccination clones (just under 97% CD4, about 90% CD8).

This clonotype was observed a handful of times. Antigen unknown. V gave up 4 bases and J gave up 5 bases, with 21 bases separating them. Per germline, CDR1 SGHKS and CDR2 YYEKEE (reference sequence). There are 17 residues in the CDR3. Synthesis of TCR cDNA relied on 5'RACE template switching, which attached a universal primer site and UMIs. TCRdb reanalysed the 5' RACE reads using MiXCR and keeps one entry per CDR3 protein. The sample lists approximately 260,000 distinct CDR3 sequences; about 5.2% were seen once. The sequence derives from a man younger than 30 who received the YFV17D yellow fever vaccine. The chain uses TRBV5-5 and TRBJ2-2; a possible D gene is TRBD2 (6 bases). The starting material was CD4+ T cells sorted from PBMCs, obtained on the day of the yellow fever booster vaccination. CDR3 coding DNA: TGTGCCAGCAGCCCACGTAGTGGAGGGTATTCGACCGGGGAGCTGTTTTTT. It translates to CASSPRSGGYSTGELFF.